This TCR beta chain stems from a study of CD8+ T cells in alopecia areata. General study findings and limits: Lesional scalp, especially alopecia totalis/universalis, showed higher clonality than normal scalp. Uncertainty remains about how baseline CD8+ expansion links to response, with one nonresponder.

Once RNA had been extracted, it was reverse transcribed into cDNA to act as the sequencing template. TCRdb's table, derived via immunoSEQ multiplex PCR, lists solely in-frame clones and lacks some. The data contain some 100,000 clones, 50% to 75% of them singletons. The CDR3 is 13 residues long. V was shortened by 0 bases and J by 4 bases, with 9 bases between the two germline ends. Germline CDR1 GTSNPN, CDR2 SVGIG (reference sequence). On this clone: What it recognizes is unknown.

The treatment is: oral pan-JAK inhibitor, 5-10 mg twice daily. Sampling of alopecia areata patients yielded lesional scalp punch biopsies as well as peripheral blood. Sequenced material: CD8+ T cells sorted from blood, taken at week 4, from a patient treated with tofacitinib. This TCR was recovered from a human donor with alopecia areata. The chain joins TRBV30 to TRBJ1-2; no clear D gene. The CDR3 is CAWSVQGSYGYTF. The CDR3 DNA reads as TGTGCCTGGAGTGTACAAGGCTCCTATGGCTACACCTTC.